This entry is about one TCR beta chain. The data originate from a study of blood T cell repertoires in COVID-19. The protocol was immunoSEQ multiplex PCR, while the TCRdb copy is restricted to in-frame clones and leaves out a portion. The sample records 95,000 to 150,000 clones, 90% being singletons. The Seattle patients joined while their infection was active and were tracked longitudinally afterward. The CDR3 contains 14 residues. With 1 base clipped from V and 2 bases from J, the junction kept 1 base outside the gene matches. CDR1 and CDR2 (germline): MGHRA, YSYEKL. V gene TRBV4-1 combines with J gene TRBJ1-2; 7 bases match TRBD1. The source is a woman aged 60-75 years with COVID-19, enrolled during active disease. Sequencing was carried out using peripheral blood. The CDR3 reads CASSQGDRNYGYTF. The CDR3 nucleotides are TGCGCCAGCAGCCAAGGGGACAGAAACTATGGCTACACCTTC.